The source of this T cell receptor beta chain is a study of OX40 agonist ivuxolimab in advanced cancers. Overall study: Every 2 weeks, patients got intravenous ivuxolimab at one of six dose levels (0.01-10 mg/kg). Whole-study findings and limits: At 0.1 to 3.0 mg/kg and by week 6, CD4+ and CD8+ T cells in the blood had expanded clonally.

Germline V lookup: CDR1 SGHRS, CDR2 YFSETQ. V gave up 4 bases and J gave up 9 bases; unmatched junction bases: 6. The CDR3 is made up of 13 amino acids. To note about this clone: Its antigen remains unknown.

Measured with immunoSEQ multiplex PCR; TCRdb has only the in-frame clones, and not every one. The sample lists about 58,000 clones; approximately 86% were seen once. V usage is TRBV5-1 and J usage is TRBJ2-1, with 8 positions matching TRBD2. The specimen comprised CD4+ or CD8+ T cells sorted from blood, sampled in a trial of the OX40 agonist ivuxolimab. The TCR was taken from an adult with an advanced solid tumor such as melanoma, head and neck, liver or kidney cancer. The CDR3 loop is CASSTTSVGEQFF. For the CDR3, the DNA is TGCGCCAGCAGCACGACTAGCGTCGGTGAGCAGTTCTTC.